This T cell receptor beta chain originates from a study of monozygotic twins with inflammatory bowel disease (dated by TCRdb to the late 2010s). For the wider study: In total, around 28 monozygotic twin pairs made up the full study: 19 Danish pairs, all IBD-discordant, plus nine German pairs, of which four were IBD-concordant and five were IBD-discordant. Disease-associated traits were sought mainly through comparisons between IBD patients and their genetically identical healthy co-twins within discordant pairs. Each individual had, on average, about 151 000 unique TCRalpha sequences and 181 000 unique TCRbeta sequences available for analysis.

Library construction relied on 5' RACE. The input for every TCR library was around 4,000 ng of total RNA. For each sample, cDNA was synthesized in eight separate reactions using SMARTScribe reverse transcriptase. Unique molecular identifiers containing a 6-nucleotide sample barcode were introduced through template switching during cDNA synthesis. Amplification of TCRalpha and TCRbeta cDNA involved two nested PCRs of 16 and 9 cycles, and each PCR was followed by bead purification. Before amplification, the cDNA was both treated with uracil DNA-glycosylase and purified with the QIAquick PCR purification kit. In the second PCR, Illumina TruSeq-compatible adapters and sample-specific barcodes were added. TapeStation and Qubit were used to check library quality and concentration, and 5 to 6.5 ng of each library was pooled. Pooled libraries were sequenced on an Illumina HiSeq2500 single-index Rapid Run with 2 x 100 bp reads and custom sequencing primers. The paper's processing steps were these. UMI-based consensus assembly with MiGEC version 1.2.6 was used to correct PCR and sequencing errors. MiXCR version 2.1.1 handled V(D)J alignment, clonotype assembly and CDR3 extraction. Normalisation of gene usage, clonotype sharing and MAIT/NKT TCR abundance was achieved by analysing the top 1000, 10 000 and 20 000 clonotypes per sample. After downsampling to 27 000 UMIs, diversity was calculated as the inverse Simpson index using the vegan R package. Statistical testing used paired Mann-Whitney U tests on the discordant twin pairs and applied Benjamini-Hochberg correction for multiple testing. The reads went through TCRdb reprocessing, and each CDR3 protein sequence gets one entry with no DNA. TCRdb's processing, not the study's, gives the V and J calls here. The table of this sample itemizes some 170,000 distinct CDR3 sequences. Under 3.5% of the sample is held by the ten biggest clonotypes.

On this clonotype: Its antigen target is currently unknown.

Reading from cysteine to phenylalanine, the CDR3 counts 12 amino acids. Only the protein sequence is given. From the germline V gene (reference sequence), CDR1 is MNHEY and CDR2 is SMNVEV. From each donor, a roughly 2.5 ml peripheral blood sample was collected into PAXgene tubes and stored at -80 degrees C. Without T cell sorting, total RNA was isolated from whole blood using the PAXgene blood miRNA kit on an automated QIAcube. Deep TCRalpha and TCRbeta repertoire profiling with unique molecular barcoding was performed on peripheral blood of monozygotic twin pairs concordant or discordant for inflammatory bowel disease. For every twin pair, smoking habits were documented, and each individual was categorised as a current, former or never smoker. Results and caveats for the whole study, not just this receptor: Different T cell subtypes could not be distinguished in the analysis. Background noise and inter-individual variability may have been introduced into the repertoires by the differing immunosuppressive treatments among patients. Measured by the inverse Simpson index, TCRbeta repertoire diversity was lower in IBD patients than in their healthy co-twins. Repertoire similarity did not differ between concordant and discordant twins, possibly due to limited statistical power. The results gave no support for a single strong signal or clonotype linked to IBD. IBD patients shared fewer clonotypes with other individuals than healthy twins did, most markedly in patients showing signs of disease activity.

Sequenced material: blood. This clonotype was obtained from a human donor with ulcerative colitis or Crohn's disease, or a healthy co-twin of an affected twin (not recorded which). The chain uses TRBV27 and TRBJ2-5. The CDR3 protein is CASSFNQETQYF.